This T cell receptor (beta chain) was identified in a study of glioma-infiltrating T cells after dendritic cell vaccination. Study details: Between about 2002 and 2013, patients got autologous tumor lysate-pulsed dendritic cell vaccines. Monocyte-derived dendritic cells, cultured 6 to 7 days with IL-4 and GM-CSF, were pulsed with autologous tumor lysate.

Regarding the study as a whole: Complete blood and tumor specimen sets were limited to few patients.

The germline V gene has CDR1 SGHAT and CDR2 FQNNGV. CDR3 length: 15 amino acids. After removal of 4 bases from V and 7 bases from J, the junction contained 7 bases not matched to a gene. The PCR used 60 V beta and 13 J beta primers. Using immunoSEQ multiplex PCR, the repertoire was profiled, and TCRdb retains in-frame clones only, with some absent. The sample carries about 32,000 clones, 90% recorded once. About this clone itself: Its antigen is as yet unknown.

This chain connects TRBV11-2 to TRBJ2-1; the match to TRBD2 covers 10 bases. The clonotype comes from a human donor with glioblastoma. Here the sequenced sample was blood, taken before dendritic cell vaccination. CDR3 loop: CASSSQRGGLNEQFF. For the CDR3, the DNA is TGTGCCAGCAGCTCCCAGCGGGGGGGGTTGAATGAGCAGTTCTTC.